These T cell receptor beta chains were read from a single sample in a study of control samples from healthy donors and cancer patients. Sequenced by immunoSEQ multiplex PCR; TCRdb stores in-frame clones only, minus some. The sample holds some 64,000 clones, about nine tenths seen once. Sequenced sample: PBMCs. These receptor sequences come from a woman aged 50 to 65 with colorectal cancer. Each CDR3 is given with its conserved first and last residue. A D gene is named only where the DNA matches it firmly. Part of the rows lack a size; the others show once, few, many or a class for expanded clones.

length: 13; D: TRBD1; size: .; V: TRBV11-2; J: TRBJ2-7; CDR3: CASNRDRAYEQYF; DNA: TGTGCCAGCAACAGGGACAGGGCCTACGAGCAGTACTTC
length: 13; D: TRBD1; size: .; V: TRBV28; J: TRBJ2-7; CDR3: CASRRDRVNEQYF; DNA: TGTGCCAGCAGACGGGACAGGGTGAACGAGCAGTACTTC
length: 16; D: .; size: .; V: TRBV6-2/TRBV6-3; J: TRBJ1-2; CDR3: CASSPSPHMQNYGYTF; DNA: TGTGCCAGCAGCCCTTCTCCGCACATGCAAAACTATGGCTACACCTTC
length: 13; D: .; size: .; V: TRBV7-2; J: TRBJ2-5; CDR3: CASSGGIQETQYF; DNA: TGTGCCAGCAGCGGGGGCATCCAAGAGACCCAGTACTTC
length: 16; D: TRBD1; size: once; V: TRBV14; J: TRBJ1-1; CDR3: CASSPWTGRVDTEAFF; DNA: TGTGCCAGCAGCCCATGGACAGGGAGGGTAGACACTGAAGCTTTCTTT
length: 12; D: .; size: medium-sized; V: TRBV19; J: TRBJ1-2; CDR3: CASSISSGGYTF; DNA: TGTGCCAGTAGTATAAGTTCGGGCGGCTACACCTTC
length: 13; D: .; size: .; V: TRBV10-3; J: TRBJ2-5; CDR3: CATREEGQETQYF; DNA: TGTGCGACCAGGGAGGAGGGCCAAGAGACCCAGTACTTC
length: 14; D: .; size: .; V: TRBV9; J: TRBJ2-7; CDR3: CASSVEDGFYEQYF; DNA: TGTGCCAGCAGCGTCGAAGACGGGTTCTACGAGCAGTACTTC
length: 15; D: TRBD1; size: .; V: TRBV19; J: TRBJ2-7; CDR3: CASRQGGQQSYEQYF; DNA: TGTGCCAGTAGACAGGGGGGACAGCAATCCTACGAGCAGTACTTC
length: 15; D: TRBD2; size: .; V: TRBV9; J: TRBJ2-7; CDR3: CASSTSGTSFYEQYF; DNA: TGTGCCAGCAGCACTTCCGGGACTAGCTTCTACGAGCAGTACTTC
length: 18; D: TRBD2; size: once; V: TRBV13; J: TRBJ2-1; CDR3: CASSSLLAGRMSGNEQFF; DNA: TGTGCCAGCAGCTCCCTGCTAGCGGGGCGGATGAGTGGTAATGAGCAGTTCTTC
length: 14; D: .; size: .; V: TRBV19; J: TRBJ1-4; CDR3: CASSMGLREEKLFF; DNA: TGTGCCAGTAGTATGGGACTAAGGGAGGAAAAACTGTTTTTT
length: 14; D: .; size: .; V: TRBV18; J: TRBJ1-1; CDR3: CASSEGPGYTEAFF; DNA: TGTGCCAGCTCAGAAGGGCCAGGGTACACTGAAGCTTTCTTT
length: 14; D: TRBD1; size: .; V: TRBV5-1; J: TRBJ1-1; CDR3: CASTAIQGDTEAFF; DNA: TGCGCCAGCACGGCGATACAGGGGGACACTGAAGCTTTCTTT
length: 15; D: TRBD1; size: .; V: TRBV5-5; J: TRBJ1-1; CDR3: CASSTATGGNTEAFF; DNA: TGTGCCAGCAGCACAGCCACAGGGGGGAACACTGAAGCTTTCTTT
length: 13; D: .; size: .; V: TRBV7-2; J: TRBJ1-2; CDR3: CASSFRGQDGYTF; DNA: TGTGCCAGCAGCTTCCGGGGTCAGGATGGCTACACCTTC
length: 18; D: .; size: .; V: TRBV30; J: TRBJ1-1; CDR3: CAWSENRAYVITNTEAFF; DNA: TGTGCCTGGAGCGAAAACAGGGCCTACGTGATTACGAACACTGAAGCTTTCTTT
length: 15; D: .; size: few; V: TRBV27; J: TRBJ2-5; CDR3: CASRQYFGGVETQYF; DNA: TGTGCCAGCCGACAATACTTCGGGGGCGTTGAGACCCAGTACTTC
length: 13; D: TRBD1; size: .; V: TRBV28; J: TRBJ1-2; CDR3: CATLGGTAYGYTF; DNA: TGTGCCACTCTAGGGGGGACAGCCTATGGCTACACCTTC
length: 11; D: .; size: .; V: TRBV7-2; J: TRBJ1-2; CDR3: CASSPSGGYTF; DNA: TGTGCCAGCAGTCCTAGTGGTGGCTACACCTTC
length: 16; D: .; size: .; V: TRBV5-1; J: TRBJ1-6; CDR3: CASSLSVDALNSPLHF; DNA: TGCGCCAGCAGCCTATCCGTGGATGCCCTCAATTCACCCCTCCACTTT
length: 13; D: .; size: .; V: TRBV29-1; J: TRBJ1-1; CDR3: CSASSQMNTEAFF; DNA: TGCAGCGCCAGTAGTCAGATGAACACTGAAGCTTTCTTT
length: 13; D: .; size: .; V: TRBV11-2; J: TRBJ2-4; CDR3: CASSLGTKNIQYF; DNA: TGTGCCAGCAGCTTAGGTACCAAAAACATTCAGTACTTC
length: 15; D: .; size: .; V: TRBV5-4; J: TRBJ2-3; CDR3: CASSSPTGADGTQYF; DNA: TGTGCCAGCAGCTCCCCTACGGGGGCTGACGGTACGCAGTATTTT
length: 15; D: TRBD1; size: .; V: TRBV28; J: TRBJ2-7; CDR3: CASSLWTGGSYEQYF; DNA: TGTGCCAGCAGTTTATGGACAGGGGGCTCTTACGAGCAGTACTTC
length: 15; D: TRBD1; size: .; V: TRBV2; J: TRBJ2-5; CDR3: CASRTGQGTQETQYF; DNA: TGTGCCAGCAGGACGGGACAGGGGACCCAAGAGACCCAGTACTTC
length: 13; D: .; size: .; V: TRBV3-1/TRBV3-2; J: TRBJ2-2; CDR3: CASSQARTGELFF; DNA: TGTGCCAGCAGCCAAGCGAGAACCGGGGAGCTGTTTTTT
length: 18; D: TRBD1; size: .; V: TRBV4-1; J: TRBJ1-2; CDR3: CASSQEVLYDRALYGYTF; DNA: TGCGCCAGCAGCCAAGAAGTCCTTTACGACAGGGCGCTCTATGGCTACACCTTC
length: 15; D: .; size: .; V: TRBV6-1; J: TRBJ1-1; CDR3: CASSEAQGLNTEAFF; DNA: TGTGCCAGCAGTGAAGCGCAGGGGCTAAACACTGAAGCTTTCTTT
length: 18; D: TRBD1; size: .; V: TRBV9; J: TRBJ1-1; CDR3: CASSRSPPGTGVDTEAFF; DNA: TGTGCCAGCAGTCGTAGTCCCCCCGGGACAGGGGTGGACACTGAAGCTTTCTTT
length: 15; D: TRBD1; size: .; V: TRBV28; J: TRBJ1-4; CDR3: CASSQPGTGNEKLFF; DNA: TGTGCCAGCAGTCAACCCGGGACAGGGAATGAAAAACTGTTTTTT
length: 17; D: TRBD1; size: once; V: TRBV7-2; J: TRBJ2-5; CDR3: CASSLPIETGGAKTQYF; DNA: TGTGCCAGCAGCTTACCGATCGAGACAGGGGGCGCAAAGACCCAGTACTTC